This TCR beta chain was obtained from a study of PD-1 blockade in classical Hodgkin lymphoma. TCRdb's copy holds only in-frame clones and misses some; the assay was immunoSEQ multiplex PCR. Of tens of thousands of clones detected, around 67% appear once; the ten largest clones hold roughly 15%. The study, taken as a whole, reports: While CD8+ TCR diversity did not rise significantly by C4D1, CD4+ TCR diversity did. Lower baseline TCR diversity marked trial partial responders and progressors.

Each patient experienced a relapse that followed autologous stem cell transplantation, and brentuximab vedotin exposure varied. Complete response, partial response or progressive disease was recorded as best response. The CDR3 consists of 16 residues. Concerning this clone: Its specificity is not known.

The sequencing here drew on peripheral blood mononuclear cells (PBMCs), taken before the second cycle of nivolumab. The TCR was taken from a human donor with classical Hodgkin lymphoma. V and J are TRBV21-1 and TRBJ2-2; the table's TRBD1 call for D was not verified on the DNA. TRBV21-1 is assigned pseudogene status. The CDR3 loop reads CASSKRRDRENGELFF. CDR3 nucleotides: TGTGCCAGCAGCAAACGTCGGGACAGGGAGAACGGGGAGCTGTTTTTT.